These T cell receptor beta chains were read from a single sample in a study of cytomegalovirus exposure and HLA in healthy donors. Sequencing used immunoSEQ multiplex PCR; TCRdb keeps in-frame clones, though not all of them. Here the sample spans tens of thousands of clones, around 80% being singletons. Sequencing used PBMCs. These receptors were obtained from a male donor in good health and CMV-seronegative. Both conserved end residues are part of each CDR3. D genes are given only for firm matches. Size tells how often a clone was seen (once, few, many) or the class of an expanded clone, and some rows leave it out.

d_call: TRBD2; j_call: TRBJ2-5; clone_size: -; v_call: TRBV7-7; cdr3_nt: TGTGCTAGCAGCAGGACTAGCGGGATTGGGGAGACCCAGTACTTC; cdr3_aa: CASSRTSGIGETQYF
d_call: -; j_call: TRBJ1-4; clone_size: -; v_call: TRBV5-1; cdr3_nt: TGCGCCAGCAGCTTGGATCTCAGGGGTAGTGAAAAACTGTTTTTT; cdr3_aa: CASSLDLRGSEKLFF
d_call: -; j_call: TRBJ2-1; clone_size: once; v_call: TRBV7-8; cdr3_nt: TGTGCCAGCAGCACCCGGGTCACCTCCTACAATGAGCAGTTCTTC; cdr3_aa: CASSTRVTSYNEQFF
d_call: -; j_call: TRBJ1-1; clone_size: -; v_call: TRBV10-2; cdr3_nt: TGCGCCAGCACTCTACCGGGGGGGCATGACACTGAAGCTTTCTTT; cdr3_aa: CASTLPGGHDTEAFF
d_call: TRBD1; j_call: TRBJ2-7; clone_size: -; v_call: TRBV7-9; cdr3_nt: TGTTCCAGCAGCCGAGGGACAGCCTACGAGCAGTACTTC; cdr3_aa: CSSSRGTAYEQYF
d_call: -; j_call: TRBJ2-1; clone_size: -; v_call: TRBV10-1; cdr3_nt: TGCGCCAGCAGTGAGTATACCCGACAGTTCTACAATGAGCAGTTCTTC; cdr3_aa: CASSEYTRQFYNEQFF
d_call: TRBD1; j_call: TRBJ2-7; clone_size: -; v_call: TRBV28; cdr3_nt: TGTGCCAGCAGTCCTCCGGGACAGGGGAGTTACGAGCAGTACTTC; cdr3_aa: CASSPPGQGSYEQYF
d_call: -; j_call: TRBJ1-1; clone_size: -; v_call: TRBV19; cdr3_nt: TGTGCCAGTAGTATAAACGGGGATGGGTGTGAAGCTTTCTTT; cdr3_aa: CASSINGDGCEAFF
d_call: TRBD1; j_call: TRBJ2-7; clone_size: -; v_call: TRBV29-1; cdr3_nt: TGCAGCGTTGAAGCGGACAGGGGCTACGAGCAGTACTTC; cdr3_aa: CSVEADRGYEQYF
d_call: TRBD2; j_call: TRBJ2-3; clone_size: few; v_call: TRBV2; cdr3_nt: TGTGCCAGCACAATATGGACTAGCGGTTCAGATACGCAGTATTTT; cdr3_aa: CASTIWTSGSDTQYF
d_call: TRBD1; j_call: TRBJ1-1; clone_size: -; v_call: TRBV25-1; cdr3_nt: TGTGCCAGCAGTACCGGACAGGGCCTTGAAGCTTTCTTT; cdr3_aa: CASSTGQGLEAFF